Following are 26 T cell receptor beta chains from one sample sequenced in a study of regulatory dendritic cells for organ transplantation. Using immunoSEQ multiplex PCR, the repertoire was profiled, and TCRdb retains in-frame clones only, with some absent. Found here are 25,000 to 35,000 clones, approximately 81% of them singletons; the top ten hold approximately 0.44%. The sequenced material came from naive CD8+ T cells from blood. Documented subset: CD45RA+ naive T cells. These receptors all come from a human donor in good health.

The chain uses TRBV12-5 and TRBJ2-1; D is undetermined. Trimming removed 0 bases at V and 6 bases at J, with 6 bases between. The CDR3 is made up of 13 amino acids. Looked up from germline, CDR1 is LGHNT and CDR2 is FRNRAP. In nucleotides, the CDR3 is TGTGCTAGTGGTTTGGTGAGCGTCAATGAGCAGTTCTTC. This encodes CASGLVSVNEQFF. The whole variable domain, filled in from reference TRBV12-5 and TRBJ2-1, reads DARVTQTPRHKVTEMGQEVTMRCQPILGHNTVFWYRQTMMQGLELLAYFRNRAPLDDSGMPKDRFSAEMPDATLATLKIQPSEPRDSAVYFCASGLVSVNEQFFGPGTRLTVL.

The rearrangement links TRBV13 to TRBJ1-4, with D tentatively TRBD1 (5 bases). This CDR3 has 13 residues. Germline CDR1 reads PRHDT; CDR2 reads FYEKMQ (reference sequence). The germline V and J ends were trimmed by 5 bases and 7 bases, with 11 bases remaining between them. This CDR3 is CASSPPGGEKLFF. The CDR3 bases are TGTGCCAGCAGCCCCCCCGGGGGTGAAAAACTGTTTTTT. Filled out from reference TRBV13 and TRBJ1-4, the complete variable domain reads AAGVIQSPRHLIKEKRETATLKCYPIPRHDTVYWYQQGPGQDPQFLISFYEKMQSDKGSIPDRFSAQQFSDYHSELNMSSLELGDSALYFCASSPPGGEKLFFGSGTQLSVL.

This clone has only one observation. The chain uses TRBV4-3 and TRBJ1-2, with D possibly matching TRBD1 (5 bases). The germline V and J ends were trimmed by 2 bases and 8 bases, with 21 bases remaining between them. The CDR3 extends over 16 amino acids. Germline loops: CDR1 LGHNA, CDR2 YSLEER. The CDR3 loop reads CASSQKTRDSPSGYTF. For the CDR3, the DNA is TGCGCCAGCAGCCAAAAGACTCGGGACTCCCCGAGCGGCTACACCTTC.

The V call is TRBV19, the J call TRBJ1-1; maybe TRBD1 (5 bases). V lost 3 bases, J lost 5 bases, and 16 bases lay in between. The CDR3 has 15 residues. Per germline, CDR1 LNHDA and CDR2 SQIVND (reference sequence). The chain's CDR3 is CASSMAQAIGTEAFF. CDR3 DNA: TGTGCCAGTAGTATGGCACAGGCAATAGGGACTGAAGCTTTCTTT.

The table lists this clone with a few counts. The chain uses TRBV27 and TRBJ2-7; TRBD1 is a possible D gene (6 bases). Germline V CDR1 and CDR2: MNHEY, SMNVEV (reference sequence). The CDR3 spans 14 residues. Trimming stripped 4 bases from V and 0 bases from J, with 10 bases between. This chain's CDR3 is CASSSWTDSYEQYF. CDR3 nucleotide sequence: TGTGCCAGCAGTTCGTGGACAGACTCCTACGAGCAGTACTTC.

The gene calls are TRBV9 and TRBJ2-1, with TRBD2 matching over 9 bases. The CDR3 is 15 amino acids. From germline, CDR1 is SGDLS and CDR2 YYNGEE. Trimming at V came to 1 base and at J to 6 bases, leaving 5 bases not matched to a gene. This CDR3 is CASSVSGTSINEQFF. The CDR3 DNA reads as TGTGCCAGCAGCGTATCCGGGACTAGCATCAATGAGCAGTTCTTC.

The chain carries TRBV5-4 and TRBJ1-3, with a weak D call TRBD1 (5 bases). Germline assignment: CDR1 SGHNT and CDR2 YYREEE (reference sequence). V lost 7 bases, J lost 2 bases, and 16 bases lay in between. The CDR3 is 15 residues long. The CDR3 bases are TGTGCCAGCCCAAGGAAGGGGCACGCTGGAAACACCATATATTTT. It is translated as CASPRKGHAGNTIYF.

This clone has more than one count but fewer than ten. This chain joins TRBV6-4 and TRBJ2-1; weak D call: TRBD2 (7 bases). CDR1 is MRHNA, CDR2 SNTAGT, per germline. Trimming left V 0 bases short and J 6 bases short, with 12 bases between. The CDR3 has 15 residues. The CDR3 sequence is CASSDSGGPANEQFF. For the CDR3, the DNA is TGTGCCAGCAGTGACTCCGGGGGGCCTGCCAATGAGCAGTTCTTC.

V gene TRBV18 combines with J gene TRBJ2-5; 8 bases agree with TRBD1. This CDR3 contains 15 residues. Germline CDR1 and CDR2: KGHSH and LQKENI. V dropped 2 bases and J dropped 5; count of bases not matched to a gene: 7. Here the CDR3 reads CASSPGDRIRETQYF. Here the CDR3 DNA reads TGTGCCAGCTCACCAGGGGACAGGATTCGCGAGACCCAGTACTTC.

The V and J genes are TRBV18 and TRBJ2-7, with D possibly matching TRBD2 (6 bases). The V end was cut by 2 bases, the J end by 2 bases, with 13 bases between. The CDR3 length is 15 residues. CDR1 and CDR2 (germline): KGHSH, LQKENI. The CDR3 nucleotides read TGTGCCAGCTCACCAGGGGGGACTGGAACCTACGAGCAGTACTTC. This sequence encodes CASSPGGTGTYEQYF. The variable domain in full, with the rest retrieved from reference TRBV18 and TRBJ2-7, is NAGVMQNPRHLVRRRGQEARLRCSPMKGHSHVYWYRQLPEEGLKFMVYLQKENIIDESGMPKERFSAEFPKEGPSILRIQQVVRGDSAAYFCASSPGGTGTYEQYFGPGTRLTVT.

This clone appeared a single time. The rearrangement uses TRBV15 and TRBJ2-5; 11 nucleotides agree with TRBD2. Germline loops: CDR1 LNHNV, CDR2 YYDKDF (reference sequence). The trim removed 4 bases at V and 3 bases at J, leaving 10 bases unmatched. This CDR3 has 17 amino acids. The CDR3 nucleotides read TGTGCCACCAGCATCTCCTTCGAGGGACTAGCGGAAGAGACCCAGTACTTC. It translates to CATSISFEGLAEETQYF.

The rearrangement uses TRBV7-8 and TRBJ2-5, with 14 positions matching TRBD2. Per germline, CDR1 SGHVS and CDR2 FQNEAQ. This CDR3 contains 19 residues. V gave up 7 bases and J gave up 2 bases; unmatched junction bases: 15. CDR3 nucleotides: TGTGCCAGCACCGTTTATACCGGGACTAGCGGGGGACTACAAGAGACCCAGTACTTC. Encoded protein: CASTVYTGTSGGLQETQYF.

This clone was picked up a small number of times. The chain employs TRBV27 and TRBJ2-7, with D possibly being TRBD1 (6 bases). Deletions cut 7 bases from V and 3 bases from J, with 10 bases between. The CDR3 is 12 residues long. CDR1 is MNHEY, CDR2 SMNVEV, per germline (reference sequence). As DNA, the CDR3 is TGTGCCAGCACGAACAGGGACTACGAGCAGTACTTC. Translating it yields CASTNRDYEQYF.

Here the CDR3 reads CASSQDRSGGIYNEQFF. The CDR3 nucleotides are TGCGCCAGCAGCCAAGATCGGAGCGGGGGAATCTACAATGAGCAGTTCTTC. This chain uses TRBV4-1 with TRBJ2-1; 8 nucleotides agree with TRBD2. V lost 0 bases and J lost 3; bases outside the gene matches: 7. Looked up from germline, CDR1 is MGHRA and CDR2 is YSYEKL. CDR3 length equals 17 residues.

The chain couples TRBV10-3 to TRBJ2-3; D gene unclear. The V and J ends lost 7 bases and 4 bases respectively, with 15 bases between them. Germline V gene sequence: CDR1 ENHRY, CDR2 SYGVKD. The CDR3 is 14 residues long. The CDR3 nucleotides read TGTGCCATCATGGTGACCGCAGGTTCAGATACGCAGTATTTT. This codes for CAIMVTAGSDTQYF.

The rearrangement uses TRBV25-1 and TRBJ1-1; TRBD1 agrees at 8 bases. With 8 bases clipped from V and 3 bases from J, the junction kept 5 bases outside the gene matches. The germline CDR1 and CDR2 sequences are MGHDK and SYGVNS. This CDR3 has 13 amino acids. CDR3 amino acids: CASFRGLDTEAFF. CDR3 sequence (DNA): TGTGCCAGCTTCAGGGGGCTCGACACTGAAGCTTTCTTT.

The V gene is TRBV5-1, the J gene TRBJ2-7, with 7 positions matching TRBD1. The V gene's germline CDR1 is SGHRS and CDR2 YFSETQ. The CDR3 is made up of 12 amino acids. V dropped 4 bases and J dropped 6; count of bases not matched to a gene: 4. DNA for the CDR3: TGCGCCAGCAGCCTAGGGGGCCGCGAGCAGTACTTC. It is translated as CASSLGGREQYF.

There are a few counts of this clone. The chain couples TRBV4-1 to TRBJ1-2, with 7 bases that match TRBD1. CDR1 and CDR2 (germline): MGHRA, YSYEKL. The length of the CDR3 is 15 residues. V shed 0 bases, J shed 3 bases, and the junction held 4 bases outside the gene matches. The CDR3 loop reads CASSQDLTGDYGYTF. The CDR3 DNA reads TGCGCCAGCAGCCAAGATTTAACAGGGGACTATGGCTACACCTTC.

The chain has TRBV7-8 and TRBJ2-3; D unresolved. The germline V and J ends were trimmed by 6 bases and 8 bases, with 21 bases remaining between them. This CDR3 contains 15 residues. Per germline, CDR1 SGHVS and CDR2 FQNEAQ. CDR3 bases: TGTGCCAGCAGTCGACTTACCGGATCGAGGAGTACGCAGTATTTT. Its translation: CASSRLTGSRSTQYF.

This clone has more than one count but fewer than ten. The chain has TRBV2 and TRBJ1-5; the match to TRBD1 covers 8 bases. V gave up 5 bases and J gave up 4 bases; unmatched junction bases: 4. CDR1 is SNHLY, CDR2 FYNNEI, per germline. The CDR3 runs 14 residues. In DNA, the CDR3 is TGTGCCAGCAGTAGGACAGGGTCAAATCAGCCCCAGCATTTT. Translation: CASSRTGSNQPQHF.

This clone is a singleton in its sample. The chain recombines TRBV7-3 with TRBJ1-6; possible D gene TRBD1, 6 bases. Germline-derived CDR1 and CDR2 are SGHTA and FQGTGA. The germline V and J ends were trimmed by 2 bases and 6 bases, with 11 bases remaining between them. The CDR3 spans 15 residues. The CDR3 region is CASSLSGQVNSPLHF. The CDR3 region has the DNA TGTGCCAGCAGCTTATCGGGACAAGTTAATTCACCCCTCCACTTT.

The chain joins TRBV15 to TRBJ1-2, with D uncertain. Germline CDR1 LNHNV, CDR2 YYDKDF (reference sequence). With 0 bases removed from V and 2 bases from J, the gap between germline ends came to 7 bases. The CDR3 covers 14 residues. CDR3 bases: TGTGCCACCAGCAGAGATCGAGGGAACTATGGCTACACCTTC. As protein: CATSRDRGNYGYTF.

V and J are TRBV11-2 and TRBJ2-6; 8 bases are shared with TRBD1. The CDR3 length is 16 residues. The V gene's germline CDR1 is SGHAT and CDR2 FQNNGV. V gave up 4 bases and J gave up 9 bases; unmatched junction bases: 11. The CDR3 spells CASSSLTQGADNVLTF. In nucleotides, the CDR3 is TGTGCCAGCAGCTCCCTTACCCAGGGGGCGGACAACGTCCTGACTTTC.

The chain is built from TRBV27 and TRBJ2-2, with D uncertain. CDR1 and CDR2 from the germline V gene are MNHEY and SMNVEV (reference sequence). The V and J ends lost 5 bases and 3 bases respectively, with 4 bases between them. The length of the CDR3 is 12 residues. The CDR3, as DNA: TGTGCCAGCAGTCCTCACACCGGGGAGCTGTTTTTT. It translates to CASSPHTGELFF.

V gene TRBV13 combines with J gene TRBJ2-1; 9 bases are shared with TRBD2. Trimming at V came to 2 bases and at J to 4 bases, leaving 6 bases not matched to a gene. The CDR3 length is 16 residues. The germline V gene has CDR1 PRHDT and CDR2 FYEKMQ (reference sequence). The CDR3: CASSLWGGGDYNEQFF. The CDR3 nucleotides are TGTGCCAGCAGCTTATGGGGCGGGGGGGATTACAATGAGCAGTTCTTC.

V is TRBV2 and J is TRBJ2-7; maybe TRBD1 (6 bases). V dropped 6 bases and J dropped 6 bases, with 12 bases sitting between them. Per germline, CDR1 SNHLY and CDR2 FYNNEI. This CDR3 contains 12 residues. In nucleotides, the CDR3 is TGTGCCAGCAGGATAGCAGGGGCCGAGCAGTACTTC. Amino acid sequence: CASRIAGAEQYF.